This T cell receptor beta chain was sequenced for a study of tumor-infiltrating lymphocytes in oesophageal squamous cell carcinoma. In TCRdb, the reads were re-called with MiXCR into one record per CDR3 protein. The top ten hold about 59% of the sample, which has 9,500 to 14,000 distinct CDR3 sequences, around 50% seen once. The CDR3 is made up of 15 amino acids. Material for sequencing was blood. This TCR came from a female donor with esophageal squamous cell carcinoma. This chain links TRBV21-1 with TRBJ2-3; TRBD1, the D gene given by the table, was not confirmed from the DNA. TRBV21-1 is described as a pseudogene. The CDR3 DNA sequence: TGTGCCAGCAGGGGGACAGGGAGGAGCACAGATACGCAGTATTTT. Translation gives CASRGTGRSTDTQYF.